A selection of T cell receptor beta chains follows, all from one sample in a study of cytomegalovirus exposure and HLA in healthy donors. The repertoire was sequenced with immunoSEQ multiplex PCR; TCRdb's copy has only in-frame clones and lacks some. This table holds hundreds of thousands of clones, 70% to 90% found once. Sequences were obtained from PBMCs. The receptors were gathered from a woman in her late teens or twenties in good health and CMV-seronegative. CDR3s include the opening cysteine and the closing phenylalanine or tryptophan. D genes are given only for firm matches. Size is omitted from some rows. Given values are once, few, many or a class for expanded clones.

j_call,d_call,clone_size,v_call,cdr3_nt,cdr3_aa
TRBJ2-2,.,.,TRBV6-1,TGTGCCAGCAGTGATATAGAGCCCGGGGAGCTGTTTTTT,CASSDIEPGELFF
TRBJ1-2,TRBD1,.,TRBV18,TGTGCCAGCTCACCGGACAGGGCGATTTCGAACTATGGCTACACCTTC,CASSPDRAISNYGYTF
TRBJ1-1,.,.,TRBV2,TGTGCCAGCAGTGATGGGGAGGGCCTTGAAGCTTTCTTT,CASSDGEGLEAFF
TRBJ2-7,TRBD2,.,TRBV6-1,TGTGCCAGCAGCTTCTCCGGGACTATCTCGTACGAGCAGTACTTC,CASSFSGTISYEQYF
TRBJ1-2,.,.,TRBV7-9,TGTTCCAGCACGGTCACAGGGCTCGGTAACTATGGCTACACCTTC,CSSTVTGLGNYGYTF
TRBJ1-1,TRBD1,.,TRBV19,TGTGCCAGTAGTATTTTTGCAGGGACAGGTTACACTGAAGCTTTCTTT,CASSIFAGTGYTEAFF
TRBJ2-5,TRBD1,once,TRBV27,TGTGCCAGCGGCAACAGGGGGCGAGAGACCCAGTACTTC,CASGNRGRETQYF
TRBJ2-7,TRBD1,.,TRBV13,TGTGCCAGCAGCTCCGGGACAGCCTACGAGCAGTACTTC,CASSSGTAYEQYF
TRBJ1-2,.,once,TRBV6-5,TGTGCCAGCAGTAGAGTCGGGGAGGGACTCTATGGCTACACCTTC,CASSRVGEGLYGYTF
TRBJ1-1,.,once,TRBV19,TGTGCCAGTGTACGACAGCACCGAGACACTGAAGCTTTCTTT,CASVRQHRDTEAFF
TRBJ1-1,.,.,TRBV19,TGTGCCAGTAGTAATCGACAGGACCTGATGGACACTGAAGCTTTCTTT,CASSNRQDLMDTEAFF
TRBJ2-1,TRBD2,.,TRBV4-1,TGCGCCAGCAGCCAAGCACATTTAGCGGGGTTAGATGGGAATGAGCAGTTCTTC,CASSQAHLAGLDGNEQFF
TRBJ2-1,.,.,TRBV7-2,TGTGCCAGCAGCTCAAGGCGGGCGGGCTCAGCGCAGCAGTTCTTC,CASSSRRAGSAQQFF
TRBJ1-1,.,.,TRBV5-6,TGTGCCAGCAGATCTCAGGGGAACACTGAAGCTTTCTTT,CASRSQGNTEAFF
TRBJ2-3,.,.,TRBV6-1,TGTGCCAGCAGTGACCCACATTACCGCACAGATACGCAGTATTTT,CASSDPHYRTDTQYF
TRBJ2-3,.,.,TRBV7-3,TGTGCCAGCGGGGACGGGCAGGGGGATACGCAGTATTTT,CASGDGQGDTQYF